The 15 T cell receptor beta chains reported below all come from one sample, sequenced in a study of cytomegalovirus exposure and HLA in healthy donors. Both 60 Vbeta primers and 13 Jbeta primers went into the PCR. The method was immunoSEQ multiplex PCR; TCRdb's version includes in-frame clones alone and lacks a portion of them. The profile shows roughly 160,000 clones, about 88% of them singletons. The source material was PBMCs. The receptors were gathered from a man younger than 40 in good health and CMV-seropositive.

V gene TRBV4-2 combines with J gene TRBJ2-7; TRBD2 matches at 10 bases. V was pared by 3 bases and J by 4 bases, with 6 bases of the junction left unmatched. There are 15 residues in the CDR3. Germline-derived CDR1 and CDR2 are LGHNA and YNFKEQ. CDR3 sequence reads: CASSQTASGRYEQYF. The DNA of the CDR3 is TGTGCCAGCAGCCAGACGGCTAGCGGGAGATACGAGCAGTACTTC.

The chain couples TRBV5-4 to TRBJ2-3; 7 nucleotides match TRBD2. The length of the CDR3 is 19 residues. The V segment lost 0 bases and the J segment 2 bases; nucleotides outside the gene matches: 15. Per the germline V gene, CDR1 is SGHNT and CDR2 is YYREEE (reference sequence). The CDR3: CASSLVASGGSRDTDTQYF. CDR3 DNA: TGTGCCAGCAGCTTGGTGGCGTCCGGCGGGAGTAGGGACACAGATACGCAGTATTTT. Using reference TRBV5-4 and TRBJ2-3 for the parts outside the CDR3, the full variable domain is ETGVTQSPTHLIKTRGQQVTLRCSSQSGHNTVSWYQQALGQGPQFIFQYYREEENGRGNFPPRFSGLQFPNYSSELNVNALELDDSALYLCASSLVASGGSRDTDTQYFGPGTRLTVL.

The V and J genes are TRBV11-2 and TRBJ1-2; D gene ambiguous. V shed 1 base and J shed 4 bases, with 7 bases lying between them. From germline, CDR1 is SGHAT and CDR2 FQNNGV. This CDR3 is built from 13 residues. The CDR3 protein is CASSLVSGYGYTF. CDR3 DNA sequence: TGTGCCAGCAGCTTAGTGTCGGGCTATGGCTACACCTTC.

The chain combines TRBV6-6 with TRBJ2-2; a possible D gene is TRBD2 (7 bases). Trimming pared 0 bases from V and 7 bases from J, leaving 15 bases between. The CDR3 spans 16 residues. Germline values: CDR1 MNHNY, CDR2 SVGAGI (reference sequence). CDR3 DNA: TGTGCCAGCAGTTACTCCGGGGGGAGGGGGGTCGGGGAGCTGTTTTTT. It translates to CASSYSGGRGVGELFF.

V is TRBV4-1 and J is TRBJ1-1; D gene ambiguous. The V gene's germline CDR1 is MGHRA and CDR2 YSYEKL. The CDR3 contains 14 residues. V lost 3 bases to trimming and J lost 1 base, with 9 bases between them. The CDR3 loop reads CASSHGGQNTEAFF. CDR3 sequence (DNA): TGCGCCAGCAGCCATGGAGGCCAGAACACTGAAGCTTTCTTT.

V gene TRBV7-2 combines with J gene TRBJ2-7, with 11 bases lining up with TRBD2. Germline V gene sequence: CDR1 SGHTA, CDR2 FQGNSA. The CDR3 totals 15 residues. V dropped 5 bases and J dropped 4; count of bases not matched to a gene: 7. CDR3 sequence: CASSLRTSGQYEQYF. CDR3 DNA: TGTGCCAGCAGCCTACGGACTAGCGGGCAATACGAGCAGTACTTC.

J is TRBJ2-4 and V is TRBV19, with 12 positions matching TRBD2. From germline, CDR1 is LNHDA and CDR2 SQIVND (reference sequence). The CDR3 loop spans 16 amino acids. J gave up 8 bases and V 0 bases, and 5 bases lay outside the gene matches. CDR3 in DNA: TGTGCCAGTAGTATAGAGACTAGCGGGAGCGGCGACATTCAGTACTTC. Translating it yields CASSIETSGSGDIQYF.

A single count supports this clone. The rearrangement uses TRBV25-1 and TRBJ2-7; tentative D call: TRBD2 (6 bases). Trimming took off 4 bases at V and 0 bases at J, with 16 bases between the two ends. Per the germline V gene, CDR1 is MGHDK and CDR2 is SYGVNS. This CDR3 comprises 16 residues. In DNA form, the CDR3 reads TGTGCCAGCAGTGCCCCCCATGGGGACTGCTCCTACGAGCAGTACTTC. It codes for CASSAPHGDCSYEQYF.

V is TRBV12-5 and J is TRBJ2-6, with D perhaps TRBD1 (6 bases). V lost 3 bases, J lost 1 base, and 19 bases lay in between. CDR3 length equals 19 residues. CDR1 and CDR2 from the germline V gene are LGHNT and FRNRAP. CDR3 nucleotides: TGTGCTAGTGGTTTAGCAGGACAGTTCGGACTGTCTGGGGCCAACGTCCTGACTTTC. Translation gives CASGLAGQFGLSGANVLTF.

The genes are TRBV27 and TRBJ2-7, with 7 bases fitting TRBD1. CDR3 length: 13 amino acids. Looked up from germline, CDR1 is MNHEY and CDR2 is SMNVEV (reference sequence). With 8 bases clipped from V and 0 bases from J, the junction kept 4 bases outside the gene matches. CDR3 nucleotides: TGTGCCAGCCGCAGGGACAGCTCCTACGAGCAGTACGTC. Its translation: CASRRDSSYEQYV.

The J gene is TRBJ1-1, the V gene TRBV5-5; D is possibly TRBD1 (6 bases). The V end was cut by 3 bases, the J end by 1 base, with 10 bases between. The CDR3 length is 14 residues. Germline V gene lookup returns CDR1 SGHKS and CDR2 YYEKEE (reference sequence). The CDR3 sequence: CASSSGQRNTEAFF. DNA for the CDR3: TGTGCCAGCAGCTCAGGACAGAGGAACACTGAAGCTTTCTTT.

The chain couples TRBV23-1 to TRBJ2-1; 12 bases are a match to TRBD1. TRBV23-1 is sorted into the ORF group, with uncertain function. This CDR3 is built from 18 residues. V dropped 9 bases and J dropped 5; count of bases not matched to a gene: 17. The DNA for the CDR3 is TGCGCCAGTAAGCGGGACAGGGGGCGCGGGAGGGCCGACAATGAGCAGTTCTTC. It yields the protein CASKRDRGRGRADNEQFF.

This chain uses TRBV4-2 with TRBJ1-2; D unclear. Germline lookup yields CDR1 LGHNA and CDR2 YNFKEQ. V was cut by 4 bases and J by 0 bases, with 6 bases left in between. The CDR3 loop spans 13 amino acids. The CDR3 DNA reads TGTGCCAGCAGCCGAGCGGCTAACTATGGCTACACCTTC. Its protein product is CASSRAANYGYTF.

This clone was seen only once. The rearrangement uses TRBV10-1 and TRBJ2-5; 9 bases are a match to TRBD1. Trimming at V came to 4 bases and at J to 5 bases, leaving 8 bases not matched to a gene. Germline V lookup: CDR1 WNHNN, CDR2 SYGVQD (reference sequence). This CDR3 comprises 15 residues. Written as DNA, the CDR3 is TGCGCCAGCAGTGCTGGACAGGGGCGGAGGGAGACCCAGTACTTC. As protein: CASSAGQGRRETQYF.

This clone was recorded only once. The rearrangement uses TRBV14 and TRBJ2-3, with D perhaps TRBD2 (5 bases). Germline CDR1 is SGHDN and CDR2 is FVKESK. V shed 4 bases and J shed 3 bases, with 14 bases lying between them. The CDR3 contains 15 residues. The chain's CDR3 is CASSPRSSETDTQYF. In DNA form, the CDR3 reads TGTGCCAGCAGCCCCCGTAGTAGCGAGACAGATACGCAGTATTTT.